The T cell receptor beta chain described here comes from a study of siplizumab effects on memory and regulatory T cells (dated 2019 in TCRdb). About the investigation overall: The effect of the anti-CD2 antibody siplizumab on alloreactive T-cell subsets was examined in allogeneic mixed lymphocyte reactions constructed from human PBMCs. Summary of the overall study and its limitations: Unstimulated naive T cells appeared to be more diverse than memory T cells, and naive cells seemed to make a substantial contribution to the alloresponse. The cumulative frequency of alloreactive sequences traceable to unstimulated CD4+ memory T cells was significantly reduced by siplizumab. Whether proliferating Tregs from siplizumab cultures were suppressive was not functionally confirmed. Sequences below about 10^-5 frequency were poorly captured, so only a minor fraction of alloreactive clones could be mapped to unstimulated subsets. Of the alloreactive CD4+ clones that could be mapped, the Treg-derived share averaged around 64% with siplizumab compared with approximately 30% in control reactions. A naive or memory phenotype could not be assigned to roughly 75-96% of proliferating CD4+ or CD8+ clones.

The junction shows trimming of 5 bases on V and 5 bases on J, and the gene matches do not reach 8 bases of it. The CDR3 sequence holds 15 residues, the cysteine and phenylalanine included. The read is trimmed to its CDR3 DNA, 45 bases read in frame from base 1. CDR1 and CDR2, looked up from the germline V gene, are SGHVS and FNYEAQ. With regard to this clone: Its antigen is currently not known. Per-nucleotide qualities are absent, and no much larger clonotype sits a single base away.

The receptor library was made with the immunoSEQ multiplex PCR assay. Around 10^5 TCR templates per sample were assayed by the deep sequencing platform. Genomic DNA extracted from sorted T cells was used for TCRbeta CDR3 sequencing. The paper's data handling went like this. The R programming language was used for clonal analysis of TCRbeta CDR3 data. Comparing unstimulated samples against CFSE-low samples taken after the reaction was how alloreactive CD4+ and CD8+ clones were defined. Regulatory or non-regulatory origin was assigned to alloreactive CD4+ clones by matching of sequences to sorted unstimulated Treg and non-Treg repertoires. TCRdb took this table from immuneACCESS and kept in-frame rearrangements with V and J called. Such tables lack part of the clones; where checked against another copy, unresolved V genes explain under half of the gap, and the rest is unexplained. D and trimming come from the DNA, and the V and J calls and clone size come from that table. Within this sample are roughly 100,000 clones, with roughly 96% of them counted one time only. The ten biggest clones cover roughly 0.033% of the sample.

In addition, sequencing in three donor pairs included unstimulated CD8+ effector memory subsets alongside CD4+ naive, CD8+ naive, CD8+ TEMRA and CD4+ memory subsets. Sorted unstimulated T cells and proliferating T cells recovered from mixed lymphocyte reactions underwent TCRbeta CDR3 sequencing. Fresh whole blood from approximately ten HLA-typed healthy donors was used to isolate PBMCs. This receptor chain uses TRBV7-6 and TRBJ2-5; 10 of the junction bases match TRBD2. The receptor was isolated from a human donor in good health. The sample consisted of naive CD4+ T cells sorted from blood. Read against the paper, the sample's cell subset or site label means: unstimulated naive T cells. CDR3 reads: CASSPVSGGPETQYF. The sequenced DNA: TGTGCCAGCAGCCCTGTTAGCGGGGGGCCCGAGACCCAGTACTTC.